Each of the 10 T cell receptor beta chains below was sequenced from the same sample in a study of T cell responses to AZD1222 COVID-19 vaccine (dated by TCRdb to about 2021). The library was made by the immunoSEQ multiplex PCR assay. The clones in this table, taken by TCRdb from immuneACCESS, are in-frame only. Not every clone is retained; where verified, under half of the shortfall comes from an unresolved V gene, and the cause of the rest is unknown. For this sample there are 97,000 or so clones; approximately 86% appear just once. The ten largest clones add up to 4% to 6% of the sample. In the paper's terms, the time point label means: baseline before first vaccination. The sample was peripheral blood, taken on day 0 of AZD1222 vaccination. Receptors originate from an adult in good health.

In its sample, this clone was seen a few times. This sequence joins TRBV9 and TRBJ2-5; no clear D gene. The V end was cut by 2 bases, the J end by 1 base, with 9 bases between. Germline V gives CDR1 SGDLS, CDR2 YYNGEE. The CDR3 runs 14 residues. CDR3 sequence: CASSVGQTQETQYF. DNA of the CDR3: TGTGCCAGCAGCGTCGGGCAGACCCAAGAGACCCAGTACTTC.

This clone was counted a few times. The J gene is TRBJ2-7, the V gene TRBV30; 10 bases are a match to TRBD1. Trimming took 3 bases from V and 1 from J; bases not matched to a gene: 3. Germline V CDR1 and CDR2: GTSNPN, SVGIG (reference sequence). The CDR3 consists of 14 residues. CDR3 DNA sequence: TGTGCCTGGAGGGACAGGGGGACATCCTACGAGCAGTACTTC. Protein sequence: CAWRDRGTSYEQYF.

This clone was seen just once. V is TRBV6-5 and J is TRBJ1-5; D unresolved. Germline-derived CDR1 and CDR2 are MNHEY and SVGAGI. The CDR3 extends over 16 amino acids. The V end lost 2 bases, the J end lost 0 bases, and 11 bases lay between the germline ends. CDR3 in DNA: TGTGCCAGCAGTTACGGTGGGCATTATAGCAATCAGCCCCAGCATTTT. It is translated as CASSYGGHYSNQPQHF.

V gene TRBV7-8 combines with J gene TRBJ2-7; 9 nucleotides line up with TRBD1. The CDR3 extends over 14 amino acids. The V gene end was trimmed by 4 bases and the J gene end by 4 bases; junction bases not matched to a gene: 5. CDR1 is SGHVS, CDR2 FQNEAQ, per germline. The CDR3 DNA follows: TGTGCCAGCAGCTCCCGGGACAGGGCGTACGAGCAGTACTTC. It yields the protein CASSSRDRAYEQYF.

The J gene is TRBJ2-7, the V gene TRBV10-3, with D hard to call. The V gene's germline CDR1 is ENHRY and CDR2 SYGVKD. Trimming cost V 3 bases and J 2 bases, with 8 bases left between them. There are 13 residues in the CDR3. The CDR3 reads CAISEGVPYEQYF. The DNA of the CDR3 is TGTGCCATCAGTGAAGGCGTCCCCTACGAGCAGTACTTC.

This rearrangement joins TRBV18 to TRBJ2-5; D gene uncertain. The CDR3 spans 11 residues. Germline assignment: CDR1 KGHSH and CDR2 LQKENI. Trimming cost V 2 bases and J 4 bases, with 2 bases left between them. The CDR3 sequence is CASSPGETQYF. DNA of the CDR3: TGTGCCAGCTCACCAGGAGAGACCCAGTACTTC.

The chain has TRBV6-1 and TRBJ1-1; maybe TRBD1 (6 bases). In germline, CDR1 is MNHNS, CDR2 SASEGT. The CDR3 is made up of 16 amino acids. Deletions cut 3 bases from V and 4 bases from J, with 18 bases between. CDR3: CASSENRVGLGTEAFF. CDR3 DNA sequence: TGTGCCAGCAGTGAGAACAGGGTGGGGTTGGGCACTGAAGCTTTCTTT.

The genes are TRBV9 and TRBJ2-2; D remains ambiguous. Trimming took off 0 bases at V and 7 bases at J, with 10 bases between the two ends. Germline V gives CDR1 SGDLS, CDR2 YYNGEE. The CDR3 runs to 14 residues. The CDR3 nucleotides read TGTGCCAGCAGCGTAGCTACCTCTGGCGGGGAGCTGTTTTTT. Protein sequence: CASSVATSGGELFF.

The V and J genes are TRBV6-1 and TRBJ2-1; D not resolved. Germline V gene lookup returns CDR1 MNHNS and CDR2 SASEGT. CDR3 length: 17 amino acids. V was trimmed by 2 bases and J by 0 bases, leaving 14 bases between them. CDR3: CASSEKVTFSSYNEQFF. The CDR3 nucleotides read TGTGCCAGCAGTGAAAAGGTGACATTTAGCTCCTACAATGAGCAGTTCTTC.

This clone occurred once. J is TRBJ1-3 and V is TRBV11-2, with TRBD1 as a possible D gene (5 bases). CDR3 length: 17 amino acids. With 5 bases removed from V and 1 base from J, the gap between germline ends came to 18 bases. Germline V gene sequence: CDR1 SGHAT, CDR2 FQNNGV. CDR3 coding DNA: TGTGCCAGCAGCCCAATTACGGGACGAAGGTCTGGAAACACCATATATTTT. Protein sequence: CASSPITGRRSGNTIYF.